The 8 T cell receptor beta chains given below trace back to one sample, sequenced in a study of T cell responses to AZD1222 COVID-19 vaccine. The data were produced by immunoSEQ multiplex PCR, yet TCRdb's version contains in-frame clones alone and is incomplete. In the table there are about 140,000 clones, approximately 92% of which are singletons. The specimen comprised peripheral blood, sampled on day 0 of AZD1222 vaccination. All receptors come from an adult in good health.

The J gene is TRBJ1-2, the V gene TRBV23-1, with D maybe TRBD1 (5 bases). TRBV23-1 is reported as an ORF; its role is uncertain. Trimming removed 3 bases from V and 3 bases from J, with 8 bases in between. This CDR3 has 13 amino acids. The CDR3, as DNA: TGCGCCAGCAGTCACAGGGACCACTATGGCTACACCTTC. This encodes CASSHRDHYGYTF.

The J gene is TRBJ2-3, the V gene TRBV25-1, with unresolved D. CDR1 is MGHDK, CDR2 SYGVNS, per germline. The CDR3 runs 14 residues. The V end was cut by 3 bases, the J end by 2 bases, with 9 bases between. CDR3 DNA sequence: TGTGCCAGCAGTGATCCTAGACACACAGATACGCAGTATTTT. Amino acids: CASSDPRHTDTQYF. The full variable domain, rest sourced from reference TRBV25-1 and TRBJ2-3, is EADIYQTPRYLVIGTGKKITLECSQTMGHDKMYWYQQDPGMELHLIHYSYGVNSTEKGDLSSESTVSRIRTEHFPLTLESARPSHTSQYLCASSDPRHTDTQYFGPGTRLTVL.

The chain recombines TRBV7-6 with TRBJ2-7; the D is unclear. The CDR3 is 12 amino acids. The germline CDR1 and CDR2 sequences are SGHVS and FNYEAQ. V lost 1 base to trimming and J lost 2 bases, with 3 bases between them. CDR3 DNA: TGTGCCAGCAGCTTAGGGGCCTACGAGCAGTACTTC. This sequence encodes CASSLGAYEQYF.

The chain carries TRBV11-2 and TRBJ1-2; D remains unclear. Trimming pared 1 base from V and 2 bases from J, leaving 8 bases between. The CDR3 spans 14 residues. Germline CDR1 SGHAT, CDR2 FQNNGV. CDR3 in DNA: TGTGCCAGCAGCTTAGTACGGGGAAACTATGGCTACACCTTC. Protein product: CASSLVRGNYGYTF.

The chain joins TRBV7-9 to TRBJ1-1; 7 nucleotides line up with TRBD1. Trimming removed 1 base from V and 6 bases from J; junction bases left unmatched: 2. Per the germline V gene, CDR1 is SEHNR and CDR2 is FQNEAQ (reference sequence). The CDR3 has 13 amino acids. The CDR3 region is CASSLGRGAEAFF. CDR3 sequence (DNA): TGTGCCAGCAGCTTAGGCAGGGGGGCTGAAGCTTTCTTT.

This clone has only a few counts. The chain couples TRBV3-1 (or the pseudogene TRBV3-2) to TRBJ1-1; 9 nucleotides agree with TRBD1. The V gene end was trimmed by 5 bases and the J gene end by 10 bases; junction bases not matched to a gene: 5. Germline CDR1 is LGHDT and CDR2 is YNNKEL (reference sequence). This CDR3 is 12 amino acids long. The CDR3 nucleotides read TGTGCCAGCAGCTGGGGGACAGGGAGAGCTTTCTTT. It specifies CASSWGTGRAFF.

The chain recombines TRBV10-3 with TRBJ2-1, with 14 bases identical to TRBD2. With 4 bases clipped from V and 4 bases from J, the junction kept 6 bases outside the gene matches. This CDR3 has 17 residues. CDR1 and CDR2 from the germline V gene are ENHRY and SYGVKD. In DNA form, the CDR3 reads TGTGCCATCAGTGCCGGGACTAGCGGGGGCGGGTACAATGAGCAGTTCTTC. This translates into CAISAGTSGGGYNEQFF.

The chain joins TRBV13 to TRBJ2-1; 11 bases line up with TRBD1. The CDR3 consists of 16 residues. Germline values: CDR1 PRHDT, CDR2 FYEKMQ (reference sequence). The J segment lost 7 bases and the V segment lost 4 bases, leaving 9 bases of the junction unmatched. The CDR3 sequence is CASSSNPGQGVNEQFF. The CDR3 region has the DNA TGTGCCAGCAGCTCTAATCCGGGACAGGGGGTTAATGAGCAGTTCTTC.